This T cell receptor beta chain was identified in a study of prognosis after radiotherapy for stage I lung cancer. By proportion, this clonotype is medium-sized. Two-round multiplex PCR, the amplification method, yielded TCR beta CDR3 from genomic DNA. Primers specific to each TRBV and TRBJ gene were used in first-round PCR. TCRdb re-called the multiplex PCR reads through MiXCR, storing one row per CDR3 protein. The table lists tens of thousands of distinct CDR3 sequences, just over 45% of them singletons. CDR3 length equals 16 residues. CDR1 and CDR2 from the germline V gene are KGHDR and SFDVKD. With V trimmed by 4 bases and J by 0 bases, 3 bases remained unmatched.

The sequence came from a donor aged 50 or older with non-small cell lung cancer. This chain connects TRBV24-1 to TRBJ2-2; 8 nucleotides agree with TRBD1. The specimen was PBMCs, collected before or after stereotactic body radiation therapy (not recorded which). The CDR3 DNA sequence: TGTGCCACCAGTGAAACGACAGGGGCGAACACCGGGGAGCTGTTTTTT. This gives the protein CATSETTGANTGELFF.